The 23 T cell receptor beta chains below all came from one sample that was sequenced in a study of blood T cells in healthy people across ages. PCR was performed a second time for 7 to 11 cycles using a sample-barcoded 5' primer and a J-beta primer mix. Each CDR3 protein is one row after TCRdb ran MiXCR on the 5' RACE reads. Of roughly 800,000 distinct CDR3 sequences in the sample, roughly 64% are singletons; the top ten hold approximately 21%. The sample consisted of blood. The receptor source for this set is a man aged 25-45 years in good health.

This chain joins TRBV7-2 and TRBJ2-7, with 8 nucleotides matching TRBD2. Germline V gene data show CDR1 as SGHTA and CDR2 as FQGNSA. This CDR3 is 15 amino acids long. The junction had 9 bases not matched to a gene; V was cut back by 5 bases and J by 3 bases. CDR3 nucleotide sequence: TGTGCCAGCAGCACTTTAGCGGGGAGCTACTACGAGCAGTACTTC. It yields the protein CASSTLAGSYYEQYF.

The rearrangement uses TRBV6-1 and TRBJ2-5; D is tentatively TRBD1 or TRBD2 (5 bases each). The V end was cut by 6 bases, the J end by 4 bases, with 12 bases between. The CDR3 is 13 amino acids. Looked up from germline, CDR1 is MNHNS and CDR2 is SASEGT. CDR3 protein: CASSAGRGETQYF. The CDR3 DNA reads as TGTGCCAGCAGCGCAGGGAGAGGAGAGACCCAGTACTTC.

V usage is TRBV12-3 or TRBV12-4 and J usage is TRBJ1-1, with TRBD1 identical over 8 bases. Germline trimming cut 8 bases from V and 0 bases from J; bases unmatched to any gene: 14. This CDR3 comprises 17 residues. Written as DNA, the CDR3 is TGTGCCAGCGTTGGGGTGAGGACAGGGCCAATGAACACTGAAGCTTTCTTT. Its translation: CASVGVRTGPMNTEAFF.

The rearrangement joins TRBV5-1 to TRBJ2-5, with 10 bases aligning to TRBD2. V lost 3 bases to trimming and J lost 5 bases; unmatched junction nucleotides: 4. CDR3 size: 14 residues. CDR1 is SGHRS, CDR2 YFSETQ, per germline. This chain's CDR3 is CASSSSGGPETQYF. In DNA, the CDR3 is TGCGCCAGCAGCTCTAGCGGGGGACCCGAGACCCAGTACTTC.

The chain's CDR3 is CATSEAGPAETQYF. The DNA for the CDR3 is TGTGCCACCAGTGAGGCCGGGCCGGCAGAGACCCAGTACTTC. J is TRBJ2-5 and V is TRBV24-1; D unclear. This CDR3 region has 14 residues. Trimming cost V 4 bases and J 4 bases, with 12 bases left between them. Looked up from germline, CDR1 is KGHDR and CDR2 is SFDVKD.

V gene TRBV6-7 combines with J gene TRBJ1-4; D is possibly TRBD1 (6 bases). TRBV6-7 carries the ORF label, with uncertain function. This CDR3 spans 15 amino acids. The V gene lost 7 bases and the J gene lost 3 bases, with 15 bases spanning the gap. CDR3 sequence reads: CASTLKGVANEKLFF. The DNA for the CDR3 is TGTGCCAGCACTCTCAAGGGGGTAGCTAATGAAAAACTGTTTTTT.

J is TRBJ2-7 and V is TRBV7-2, with a tentative D call TRBD1 (5 bases). V was shortened by 1 base and J by 3 bases, with 10 bases between the two germline ends. There are 14 residues in the CDR3. In germline, CDR1 is SGHTA, CDR2 FQGNSA. The CDR3 loop is CASSLDSTVYEQYF. CDR3 sequence (DNA): TGTGCCAGCAGCTTAGATTCGACAGTCTACGAGCAGTACTTC.

The rearrangement links TRBV20-1 to TRBJ1-2, with no clear D. The CDR3 loop spans 12 amino acids. Per the germline V gene, CDR1 is DFQATT and CDR2 is SNEGSKA (reference sequence). Trimming removed 0 bases at V and 6 bases at J, with 8 bases between. CDR3 loop: CSAREGPDGYTF. The CDR3 DNA is TGCAGTGCTAGAGAAGGTCCTGATGGCTACACCTTC.

The chain is built from TRBV4-2 and TRBJ2-3, with TRBD2 matching over 11 bases. From germline, CDR1 is LGHNA and CDR2 YNFKEQ. This CDR3 is 18 amino acids long. V shed 5 bases, J shed 0 bases, and the junction held 10 bases outside the gene matches. In DNA, the CDR3 is TGTGCCAGCAGCTACACTAGCGGGAGCCTACCGAGCACAGATACGCAGTATTTT. This sequence encodes CASSYTSGSLPSTDTQYF.

Many counts were recorded for this clonotype. The chain has TRBV29-1 and TRBJ2-7, with D tentatively TRBD2 (6 bases). The CDR3 extends over 11 amino acids. Germline CDR1 is SQVTM and CDR2 is ANQGSEA. V dropped 3 bases and J dropped 10 bases, with 13 bases sitting between them. The CDR3 nucleotides read TGCAGCGTTGAGCGCGGGAAGGACCAGTACTTC. Its translation is CSVERGKDQYF.

This clonotype came up a few times. This chain links TRBV12-3 or TRBV12-4 with TRBJ2-5, with D maybe TRBD2 (6 bases). Trimming cost V 5 bases and J 5 bases, with 21 bases left between them. This CDR3 spans 16 amino acids. The CDR3 DNA is TGTGCCAGCAGTCCAGGGTTTGGAGGGGAGGTGGAGACCCAGTACTTC. Translation: CASSPGFGGEVETQYF.

The gene calls are TRBV28 and TRBJ2-3; the match to TRBD2 covers 7 bases. The junction had 3 bases not matched to a gene; V was cut back by 3 bases and J by 3 bases. The length of the CDR3 is 14 residues. The germline gives CDR1 MDHEN, CDR2 SYDVKM. The chain's CDR3 is CASSFAGATDTQYF. CDR3 bases: TGTGCCAGCAGTTTTGCGGGAGCGACAGATACGCAGTATTTT.

The CDR3, as DNA: TGCGCCAGCAGCCAGCCAGGGGGAGTATCGAAGACCCAGTACTTC. It translates to CASSQPGGVSKTQYF. The rearrangement joins TRBV4-1 to TRBJ2-5; 7 bases are shared with TRBD1. This CDR3 spans 15 amino acids. CDR1 and CDR2 (germline): MGHRA, YSYEKL. The V and J ends lost 3 bases and 6 bases, in that order; junction bases with no gene match: 10.

This clonotype was recorded a few times. This chain uses TRBV7-9 with TRBJ2-7, with a weak D call TRBD1 (6 bases). This CDR3 comprises 13 residues. Trimming left V 10 bases short and J 0 bases short, with 13 bases between. Germline V gives CDR1 SEHNR, CDR2 FQNEAQ (reference sequence). DNA for the CDR3: TGTGCCACCCAGGGGTTTTCCTCCTACGAGCAGTACTTC. As protein: CATQGFSSYEQYF.

The genes are TRBV7-8 and TRBJ2-3; no definite D call. The CDR3 runs to 15 residues. V lost 4 bases and J lost 0, with 11 bases in between. Germline CDR1 is SGHVS and CDR2 is FQNEAQ. The CDR3 is CASSSPQLSTDTQYF. The CDR3 DNA reads as TGTGCCAGCAGCTCCCCTCAGCTTAGCACAGATACGCAGTATTTT.

The chain links TRBV10-3 to TRBJ2-7; 9 positions match TRBD1. The V gene end was trimmed by 10 bases and the J gene end by 5 bases; junction bases not matched to a gene: 18. CDR3 length equals 16 residues. Germline-derived CDR1 and CDR2 are ENHRY and SYGVKD. The CDR3 nucleotides read TGTGCCACCCTTCTAGTGCTAACAGGGGGCAGAGACGAGCAGTACTTC. As protein: CATLLVLTGGRDEQYF.

This chain uses TRBV11-1 with TRBJ2-1, with D uncertain. Germline CDR1 is SGHAT and CDR2 is FQDESV (reference sequence). The CDR3 contains 13 residues. Trimming cost V 5 bases and J 14 bases, with 19 bases left between them. The CDR3 spells CASSPGLELREFF. For the CDR3, the DNA is TGTGCCAGCAGCCCCGGTCTAGAGCTCCGCGAGTTCTTC.

The chain joins TRBV27 to TRBJ2-5; 16 bases fit TRBD2. The J call could be wrong; TRBJ2-7 is a better fit for the DNA end. The CDR3 is 21 amino acids. The germline CDR1 and CDR2 sequences are MNHEY and SMNVEV (reference sequence). Here the CDR3 DNA reads TGTGCCAGCAGTTCTGAGTCCGCCGGGACTAGCGGGAGGGCCCGGTGCTACGAGCAGTACTTC. It encodes CASSSESAGTSGRARCYEQYF.

The rearrangement links TRBV12-3 or TRBV12-4 to TRBJ2-7; 8 bases line up with TRBD1. The CDR3 spans 18 residues. V lost 3 bases and J lost 4; bases outside the gene matches: 17. The CDR3 DNA reads as TGTGCCAGCAGTTTTGGAAGGTTCCCGGGCAGGGGGCTTTACGAGCAGTACTTC. It yields the protein CASSFGRFPGRGLYEQYF.

This CDR3 reads CSARDPMGPADTQYF. CDR3 coding DNA: TGCAGTGCTAGAGATCCTATGGGGCCCGCAGATACGCAGTATTTT. V and J are TRBV20-1 and TRBJ2-3; the D gene is possibly TRBD1 (5 bases). CDR3 size: 15 residues. V gave up 0 bases and J gave up 4 bases, with 14 bases separating them. Per the germline V gene, CDR1 is DFQATT and CDR2 is SNEGSKA (reference sequence).

The V gene is TRBV7-8, the J gene TRBJ1-6; D uncertain. Germline lookup yields CDR1 SGHVS and CDR2 FQNEAQ. V was pared by 7 bases and J by 9 bases, with 16 bases between. This CDR3 is 14 amino acids long. The CDR3 protein is CASNPQESRSPLHF. In DNA form, the CDR3 reads TGTGCCAGCAACCCCCAAGAAAGCCGTTCACCCCTCCACTTT. The entire variable domain, with the rest obtained from reference TRBV7-8 and TRBJ1-6, is as follows: GAGVSQSPRYKVAKRGQDVALRCDPISGHVSLFWYQQALGQGPEFLTYFQNEAQLDKSGLPSDRFFAERPEGSVSTLKIQRTQQEDSAVYLCASNPQESRSPLHFGNGTRLTVT.

This clonotype has just a few counts. V is TRBV28 and J is TRBJ2-7, with unresolved D. The V end lost 5 bases, the J end lost 7 bases, and 18 bases lay between the germline ends. In germline, CDR1 is MDHEN, CDR2 SYDVKM. The CDR3 runs 14 residues. CDR3 coding DNA: TGTGCCAGCAGTCATCTGGTAGGTGTCTGGGAGCAGTACTTC. Translated: CASSHLVGVWEQYF.

This clonotype has only a few counts. The rearrangement links TRBV10-3 to TRBJ2-3, with D unclear. Germline lookup yields CDR1 ENHRY and CDR2 SYGVKD. CDR3 length: 14 residues. V lost 0 bases and J lost 3, with 7 bases in between. CDR3 residues: CAISESIGTDTQYF. CDR3 coding DNA: TGTGCCATCAGTGAGTCGATAGGGACAGATACGCAGTATTTT.